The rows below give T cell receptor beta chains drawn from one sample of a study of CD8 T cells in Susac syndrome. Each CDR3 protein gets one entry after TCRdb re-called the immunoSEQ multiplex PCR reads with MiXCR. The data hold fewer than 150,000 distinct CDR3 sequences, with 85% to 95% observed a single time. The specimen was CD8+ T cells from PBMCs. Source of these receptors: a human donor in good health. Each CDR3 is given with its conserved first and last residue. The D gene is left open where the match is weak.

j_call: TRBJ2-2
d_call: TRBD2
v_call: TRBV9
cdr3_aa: CASSAFWTSGRAKGTGELFF

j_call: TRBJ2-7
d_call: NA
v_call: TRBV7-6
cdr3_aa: CASSLAAEGGRTGYEQYF

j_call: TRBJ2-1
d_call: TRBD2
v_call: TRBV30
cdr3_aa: CAWSAGGYNEQFF

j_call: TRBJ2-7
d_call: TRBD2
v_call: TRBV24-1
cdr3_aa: CATGLAGTYEQYF

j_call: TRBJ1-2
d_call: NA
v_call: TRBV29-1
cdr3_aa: CSAGSTGYTF

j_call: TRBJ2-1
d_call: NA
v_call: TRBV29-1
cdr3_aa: CSVESRTVVYNEQFF

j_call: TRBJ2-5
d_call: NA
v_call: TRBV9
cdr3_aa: CASSPIGSETQYF

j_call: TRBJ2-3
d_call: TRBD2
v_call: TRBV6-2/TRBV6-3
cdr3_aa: CASTIAGSTDTQYF

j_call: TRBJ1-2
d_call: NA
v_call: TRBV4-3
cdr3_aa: CASSQDLDSSVYGYTF

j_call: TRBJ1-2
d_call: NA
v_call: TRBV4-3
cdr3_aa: CASSQESTPAYYGYTF

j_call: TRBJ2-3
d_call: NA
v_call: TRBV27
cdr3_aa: CASSFLLPSTDTQYF

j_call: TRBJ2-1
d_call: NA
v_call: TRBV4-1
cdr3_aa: CASSQDWAEQFF

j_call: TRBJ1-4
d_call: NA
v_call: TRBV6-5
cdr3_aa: CASSWKGEKLFF